One and the same sample provided the 7 T cell receptor beta chains below, sequenced in a study of cytomegalovirus exposure and HLA in healthy donors. The repertoire was sequenced with immunoSEQ multiplex PCR; TCRdb's copy has only in-frame clones and lacks some. The sample carries approximately 120,000 clones, 88% recorded once. Material for sequencing was PBMCs. Receptor source: a woman aged 18 to 35 in good health and CMV-seronegative.

The V gene is TRBV9, the J gene TRBJ2-1, with a weak D call TRBD2 (7 bases). Germline CDR1 is SGDLS and CDR2 is YYNGEE. The CDR3 length is 15 residues. Deletions cut 0 bases from V and 2 bases from J, with 9 bases between. CDR3 protein: CASSVDGGPYNEQFF. The DNA of the CDR3 is TGTGCCAGCAGCGTAGACGGGGGGCCCTACAATGAGCAGTTCTTC.

This chain connects TRBV7-2 to TRBJ1-5; D uncertain. V was shortened by 2 bases and J by 7 bases, with 15 bases between the two germline ends. This CDR3 is 15 amino acids long. Germline V lookup: CDR1 SGHTA, CDR2 FQGNSA. CDR3: CASSLILGEGQPQHF. CDR3 nucleotides: TGTGCCAGCAGCTTAATTCTCGGAGAGGGACAGCCCCAGCATTTT.

V gene TRBV27 combines with J gene TRBJ2-1; 8 nucleotides align to TRBD2. The CDR3 spans 15 residues. V was pared by 5 bases and J by 4 bases, with 7 bases of the junction left unmatched. The germline CDR1 and CDR2 sequences are MNHEY and SMNVEV (reference sequence). The CDR3: CASSPGLASYNEQFF. The CDR3 DNA is TGTGCCAGCAGTCCCGGACTAGCTTCGTACAATGAGCAGTTCTTC.

The chain has TRBV28 and TRBJ1-5, with a possible D match to TRBD1 (6 bases). The CDR3 is made up of 15 amino acids. Trimming removed 2 bases at V and 3 bases at J, with 11 bases between. Germline CDR1 reads MDHEN; CDR2 reads SYDVKM. CDR3 coding DNA: TGTGCCAGCAGTTTAAAACAGGGAATCAATCAGCCCCAGCATTTT. It is translated as CASSLKQGINQPQHF.

The chain combines TRBV7-9 with TRBJ2-1; no definite D call. V lost 8 bases to trimming and J lost 2 bases, with 10 bases between them. Germline lookup yields CDR1 SEHNR and CDR2 FQNEAQ (reference sequence). The CDR3 spans 13 residues. The CDR3 reads CASVGGAYNEQFF. DNA for the CDR3: TGTGCCAGCGTCGGCGGAGCCTACAATGAGCAGTTCTTC.

The V and J genes are TRBV19 and TRBJ2-7; unclear D gene. The CDR3 loop spans 13 amino acids. V lost 6 bases and J 0 bases, leaving 9 bases between the germline ends. The germline V gene encodes CDR1 LNHDA and CDR2 SQIVND (reference sequence). CDR3 residues: CASRSTVSYEQYF. The CDR3 DNA follows: TGTGCCAGTAGATCCACAGTCTCCTACGAGCAGTACTTC. Full variable domain (outside the CDR3, taken from reference TRBV19 and TRBJ2-7): DGGITQSPKYLFRKEGQNVTLSCEQNLNHDAMYWYRQDPGQGLRLIYYSQIVNDFQKGDIAEGYSVSREKKESFPLTVTSAQKNPTAFYLCASRSTVSYEQYFGPGTRLTVT.

The chain links TRBV5-4 to TRBJ2-7, with 7 bases identical to TRBD1. Trimming took 1 base from V and 2 from J; bases not matched to a gene: 3. The CDR3 loop spans 14 amino acids. CDR1 and CDR2 from the germline V gene are SGHNT and YYREEE (reference sequence). The CDR3, as DNA: TGTGCCAGCAGCTTGCTTGGACAGGCCTACGAGCAGTACTTC. It is translated as CASSLLGQAYEQYF. The full variable domain, completed using reference TRBV5-4 and TRBJ2-7, is ETGVTQSPTHLIKTRGQQVTLRCSSQSGHNTVSWYQQALGQGPQFIFQYYREEENGRGNFPPRFSGLQFPNYSSELNVNALELDDSALYLCASSLLGQAYEQYFGPGTRLTVT.